The entry that follows covers one T cell receptor beta chain sequence. This sample is part of a study of T cells after posttransplantation cyclophosphamide. From germline, CDR1 is SGHRS and CDR2 YFSETQ. Trimming took off 4 bases at V and 5 bases at J, with 12 bases between the two ends. This CDR3 comprises 14 residues. Profiled with immunoSEQ multiplex PCR; TCRdb holds only in-frame clones, not every one. The sample has 1,500 to 2,000 clones, around four fifths seen once. The clonotype comes from a woman aged 45-65 years in good health and a related stem cell transplant donor. The V and J genes are TRBV5-1 and TRBJ1-4; maybe TRBD1 (5 bases). Sequenced material: CD8+ T cells sorted from bone marrow. Written as DNA, the CDR3 is TGCGCCAGCAGCCCGCTAGGGGTGAATGAAAAACTGTTTTTT. The encoded protein is CASSPLGVNEKLFF.